The source of this TCR beta chain is a study of T cells in Graves' hyperthyroidism and ophthalmopathy. The ends were cut back, 1 base at V and 2 bases at J, with 17 bases in the middle. The CDR3 length is 17 residues. The germline CDR1 and CDR2 sequences are LGHDT and YNNKEL (reference sequence). Exclusion followed for patients with uncontrolled infection, other autoimmune disease, pregnancy or lactation. Diagnosing involved the use of clinical symptoms, serum thyroxine and TRAb, thyroid ultrasound and orbital computed tomography. What was amplified from RNA transcripts were TCR beta CDR3 regions. RT-PCR in the first round (using the HTBI primer set) targeted the TCR CDR3. TCRdb fed the multiplex PCR reads into MiXCR, producing one record per CDR3 protein. The data hold around 600,000 distinct CDR3 sequences, with around 16% observed a single time. This clonotype was seen ten or more times.

Material: blood. The origin of this receptor is a woman in her 30s with Graves' hyperthyroidism. This rearrangement joins TRBV3-1 to TRBJ2-5; D tentatively fits TRBD1 or TRBD2 (5 bases each). The CDR3 loop is CASSQGYSVEGQETQYF. The CDR3 DNA reads TGTGCCAGCAGCCAAGGTTACTCGGTAGAGGGGCAAGAGACCCAGTACTTC.